One and the same sample provided the 18 T cell receptor beta chains below, sequenced in a study of blood T cell repertoires in COVID-19. The protocol was immunoSEQ multiplex PCR, while the TCRdb copy is restricted to in-frame clones and leaves out a portion. The sample holds approximately 170,000 clones, nearly 90% seen once. Sequenced material: peripheral blood. All receptors derive from a man between 18 and 29 years old who had recovered from COVID-19.

The chain is built from TRBV6-5 and TRBJ1-1; 7 positions agree with TRBD1. J gave up 1 base and V 6 bases, and 2 bases lay outside the gene matches. CDR1 is MNHEY and CDR2 is SVGAGI in the germline V gene. The CDR3 runs 13 residues. The CDR3 loop is CASSRDRNTEAFF. The DNA of the CDR3 is TGTGCCAGCAGCAGGGACAGGAACACTGAAGCTTTCTTT.

The V call is TRBV9, the J call TRBJ2-7, with D maybe TRBD2 (6 bases). The germline CDR1 and CDR2 sequences are SGDLS and YYNGEE. This CDR3 has 15 amino acids. Deletions cut 0 bases from V and 4 bases from J, with 14 bases between. This chain's CDR3 is CASSVGDSTGYEQYF. The CDR3 DNA sequence: TGTGCCAGCAGCGTAGGGGACTCGACCGGATACGAGCAGTACTTC. The full variable domain, completed using reference TRBV9 and TRBJ2-7, is DSGVTQTPKHLITATGQRVTLRCSPRSGDLSVYWYQQSLDQGLQFLIQYYNGEERAKGNILERFSAQQFPDLHSELNLSSLELGDSALYFCASSVGDSTGYEQYFGPGTRLTVT.

The gene calls are TRBV2 and TRBJ2-6; no clear D gene. Per the germline V gene, CDR1 is SNHLY and CDR2 is FYNNEI. V was clipped by 3 bases and J by 3 bases, with 9 bases between them. The CDR3 runs to 15 residues. The DNA of the CDR3 is TGTGCCAGCAGTGACCCCCGCGTTGGGGCCAACGTCCTGACTTTC. It codes for CASSDPRVGANVLTF.

The rearrangement links TRBV10-3 to TRBJ1-1; no reliable D call. The CDR3 runs 13 residues. V shed 4 bases and J shed 5 bases, with 11 bases lying between them. CDR1 and CDR2 (germline): ENHRY, SYGVKD. The CDR3 sequence is CAISVDILTEAFF. The CDR3 DNA follows: TGTGCCATCAGTGTAGACATTTTAACTGAAGCTTTCTTT.

J is TRBJ2-7 and V is TRBV29-1; D not resolved. CDR1 and CDR2 (germline): SQVTM, ANQGSEA. This CDR3 contains 13 residues. The V end was cut by 3 bases, the J end by 2 bases, with 11 bases between. CDR3 in DNA: TGCAGCGTTGAGGCTAGAAACCCCTACGAGCAGTACTTC. This translates into CSVEARNPYEQYF.

CDR3 sequence: CATSRATGLNTEAFF. The DNA for the CDR3 is TGTGCCACCAGCAGGGCGACAGGACTGAACACTGAAGCTTTCTTT. The chain has TRBV15 and TRBJ1-1, with D perhaps matching TRBD1 (6 bases). Germline V lookup: CDR1 LNHNV, CDR2 YYDKDF (reference sequence). V gave up 3 bases and J gave up 0 bases, with 11 bases separating them. CDR3 length equals 15 residues.

This clone was seen only a few times. This rearrangement joins TRBV2 to TRBJ2-5, with a tentative D call TRBD2 (5 bases). Germline CDR1 reads SNHLY; CDR2 reads FYNNEI. This CDR3 spans 15 amino acids. The V end was cut by 10 bases, the J end by 3 bases, with 21 bases between. The chain's CDR3 is CAISRTGRKEETQYF. CDR3 DNA: TGTGCCATCTCCAGGACGGGAAGGAAGGAAGAGACCCAGTACTTC.

CDR3 sequence (DNA): TGTGCCAGCAGCTTAGGACAGGGCACAGATACGCAGTATTTT. Translating gives CASSLGQGTDTQYF. The chain links TRBV11-2 to TRBJ2-3; maybe TRBD1 (6 bases). Trimming shortened V by 1 base and J by 1 base, and 6 bases separated the two germline ends. The germline V gene encodes CDR1 SGHAT and CDR2 FQNNGV. This CDR3 region has 14 residues.

The chain uses TRBV7-8 and TRBJ2-1; 8 nucleotides align to TRBD1. CDR3 length: 16 amino acids. The germline CDR1 and CDR2 sequences are SGHVS and FQNEAQ. The V and J ends lost 1 base and 6 bases, in that order; junction bases with no gene match: 8. The CDR3, as DNA: TGTGCCAGCAGCTTAGTTGCGCAGGGGGCTCGCAATGAGCAGTTCTTC. This translates into CASSLVAQGARNEQFF.

The chain recombines TRBV21-1 with TRBJ2-1; TRBD2, the table's D call, lacks a check against the DNA. TRBV21-1 is noted as a pseudogene. This CDR3 has 15 amino acids. The CDR3 bases are TGTGCCAGCAGCAAAGACCGGAGGGAGAGTAGTGAGCAGTTCTTC. This sequence encodes CASSKDRRESSEQFF.

The V call is TRBV10-3, the J call TRBJ2-5; 10 nucleotides align to TRBD1. Germline-derived CDR1 and CDR2 are ENHRY and SYGVKD. After removal of 6 bases from V and 3 bases from J, the junction contained 4 bases not matched to a gene. CDR3 length equals 14 residues. The CDR3 nucleotides read TGTGCCATCAGAGGGGGGACAGGGGAAGAGACCCAGTACTTC. Its protein product is CAIRGGTGEETQYF.

The chain uses TRBV5-1 and TRBJ2-5, with 7 bases matching TRBD2. The germline V gene has CDR1 SGHRS and CDR2 YFSETQ. V lost 2 bases, J lost 5 bases, and 9 bases stayed unmatched. The CDR3 runs to 15 residues. DNA of the CDR3: TGCGCCAGCAGCTTACAGACGGGAGGTGGGGAGACCCAGTACTTC. Protein sequence: CASSLQTGGGETQYF.

V and J are TRBV27 and TRBJ2-7; 10 bases agree with TRBD2. This CDR3 comprises 16 residues. V shed 6 bases and J 3 bases; nucleotides not matched to a gene: 11. Germline-derived CDR1 and CDR2 are MNHEY and SMNVEV (reference sequence). CDR3 DNA sequence: TGTGCCAGCAGCAAATCCCCGGGACTAGCGTACTACGAGCAGTACTTC. Translation: CASSKSPGLAYYEQYF.

The chain uses TRBV5-8 and TRBJ2-7, with 9 bases aligning to TRBD2. The CDR3 is 14 residues long. Trimming removed 5 bases from V and 6 bases from J; junction bases left unmatched: 9. CDR1 is SGHTS, CDR2 YDEGEE, per germline. The DNA of the CDR3 is TGTGCCAGCAGTTTCGGACTACTAGCGGGCGAGCAGTACTTC. Amino acids: CASSFGLLAGEQYF.

The CDR3 DNA is TGTGCCAGCCGGATTAGCGGCAGTAAGGGGCAGTTCTTC. Protein sequence: CASRISGSKGQFF. The chain joins TRBV27 to TRBJ2-1; possible D gene TRBD2, 6 bases. The V gene lost 8 bases and the J gene lost 12 bases, with 20 bases spanning the gap. Per the germline V gene, CDR1 is MNHEY and CDR2 is SMNVEV (reference sequence). The CDR3 is 13 amino acids.

The chain has TRBV25-1 and TRBJ1-4; 10 bases fit TRBD1. The germline gives CDR1 MGHDK, CDR2 SYGVNS. This CDR3 comprises 17 residues. With 1 base clipped from V and 7 bases from J, the junction kept 9 bases outside the gene matches. The CDR3 here is CASSEFLGRDRGEKLFF. For the CDR3, the DNA is TGTGCCAGCAGTGAATTTTTAGGGCGGGACAGGGGTGAAAAACTGTTTTTT.

This chain uses TRBV7-3 with TRBJ2-3, with 8 bases fitting TRBD1. Germline trimming cut 5 bases from V and 1 base from J; bases unmatched to any gene: 5. The germline gives CDR1 SGHTA, CDR2 FQGTGA. The CDR3 is made up of 15 amino acids. The CDR3 spells CASSKDRAGTDTQYF. CDR3 coding DNA: TGTGCCAGCAGCAAGGACAGGGCGGGCACAGATACGCAGTATTTT.

This sequence joins TRBV27 and TRBJ2-1; D unresolved. V gave up 3 bases and J gave up 4 bases, with 10 bases separating them. The CDR3 spans 14 residues. CDR1 and CDR2 from the germline V gene are MNHEY and SMNVEV (reference sequence). The CDR3 DNA follows: TGTGCCAGCAGTTTCAGCGATGTATACAATGAGCAGTTCTTC. Translated: CASSFSDVYNEQFF.